This T cell receptor (beta chain) was identified during a study of T-cell reconstitution after alpha-beta-depleted transplantation in children. General study findings and limits: Newly produced T cells mostly accounted for T-cell counts and diversity one year post-transplant. The study reportedly traced alpha-beta T cells about two months after transplant to several hundred expanded graft clones. High day-60 TCRbeta diversity in some patients came from surviving recipient T cells and thymic progenitors.

Unique molecular identifiers were used in preparing the TCRbeta library. Via MiXCR, TCRdb re-called the PCR reads, giving one row per CDR3 protein. The repertoire holds 480,000 or so distinct CDR3 sequences, with more than 9% as singletons. The CDR3 totals 14 residues. Trimming cost V 4 bases and J 9 bases; bases outside gene matches: 7. Per the germline V gene, CDR1 is SGHDT and CDR2 is YYEEEE. A word on this clonotype: Its matching antigen is unknown.

The chain has TRBV5-6 and TRBJ2-4; 10 nucleotides line up with TRBD1. This clonotype originated in a child younger than 10 with inherited bone marrow failure, due to receive a stem cell transplant. The input for sequencing was PBMCs, taken before TCRalphabeta/CD19-depleted stem cell transplant. The CDR3 loop reads CASSEGQGYGIQYF. The CDR3 bases are TGTGCCAGCAGCGAGGGACAGGGGTATGGCATTCAGTACTTC.